This T cell receptor (beta chain) was identified in a study of control samples from healthy donors and cancer patients. Clones were read by immunoSEQ multiplex PCR, and TCRdb kept only the in-frame ones, dropping some. Of around 200,000 clones listed, about nine tenths are singletons. Germline V gene data show CDR1 as SGHRS and CDR2 as YFSETQ. V shed 7 bases and J 4 bases; nucleotides not matched to a gene: 4. The CDR3 totals 13 residues. The sequence derives from a woman under 40 in good health. The rearrangement uses TRBV5-1 and TRBJ2-2; the match to TRBD1 covers 7 bases. The sequenced material came from blood. In DNA, the CDR3 is TGCGCCAGCGGGGCAGGGGGCACCGGGGAGCTGTTTTTT. Amino acids: CASGAGGTGELFF. Together with reference TRBV5-1 and TRBJ2-2, the CDR3 gives the full variable domain: KAGVTQTPRYLIKTRGQQVTLSCSPISGHRSVSWYQQTPGQGLQFLFEYFSETQRNKGNFPGRFSGRQFSNSRSEMNVSTLELGDSALYLCASGAGGTGELFFGEGSRLTVL.